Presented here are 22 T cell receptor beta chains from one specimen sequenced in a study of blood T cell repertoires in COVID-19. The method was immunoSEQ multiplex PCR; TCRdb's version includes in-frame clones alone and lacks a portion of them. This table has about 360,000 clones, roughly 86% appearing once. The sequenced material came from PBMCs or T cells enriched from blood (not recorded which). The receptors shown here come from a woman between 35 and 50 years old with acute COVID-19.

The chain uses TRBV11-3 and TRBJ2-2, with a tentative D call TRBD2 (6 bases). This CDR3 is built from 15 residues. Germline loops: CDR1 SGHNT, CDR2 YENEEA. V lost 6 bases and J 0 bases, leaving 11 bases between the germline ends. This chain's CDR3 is CASSFGGANTGELFF. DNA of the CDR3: TGTGCCAGCAGTTTCGGGGGAGCGAACACCGGGGAGCTGTTTTTT.

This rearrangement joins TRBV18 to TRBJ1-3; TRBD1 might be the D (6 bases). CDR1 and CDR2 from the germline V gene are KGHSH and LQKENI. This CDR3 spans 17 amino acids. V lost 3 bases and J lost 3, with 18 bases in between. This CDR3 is CASSPRSGGLVGNTIYF. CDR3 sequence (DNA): TGTGCCAGCTCACCCAGATCGGGGGGGCTGGTTGGAAACACCATATATTTT.

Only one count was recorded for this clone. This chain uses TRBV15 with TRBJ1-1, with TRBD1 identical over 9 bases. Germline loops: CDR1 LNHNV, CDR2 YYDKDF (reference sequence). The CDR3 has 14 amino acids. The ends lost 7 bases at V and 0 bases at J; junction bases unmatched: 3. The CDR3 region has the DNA TGTGCCACCAAACAGGGGGCTCTGAACACTGAAGCTTTCTTT. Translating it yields CATKQGALNTEAFF.

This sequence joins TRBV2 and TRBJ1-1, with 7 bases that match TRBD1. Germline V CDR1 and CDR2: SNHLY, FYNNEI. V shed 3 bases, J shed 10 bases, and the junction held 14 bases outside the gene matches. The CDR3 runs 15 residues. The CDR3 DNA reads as TGTGCCAGCAGTGATAGCCCGCAGGGGGGAAGAAGAGCTTTCTTT. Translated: CASSDSPQGGRRAFF. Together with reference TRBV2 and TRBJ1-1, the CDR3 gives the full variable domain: EPEVTQTPSHQVTQMGQEVILRCVPISNHLYFYWYRQILGQKVEFLVSFYNNEISEKSEIFDDQFSVERPDGSNFTLKIRSTKLEDSAMYFCASSDSPQGGRRAFFGQGTRLTVV.

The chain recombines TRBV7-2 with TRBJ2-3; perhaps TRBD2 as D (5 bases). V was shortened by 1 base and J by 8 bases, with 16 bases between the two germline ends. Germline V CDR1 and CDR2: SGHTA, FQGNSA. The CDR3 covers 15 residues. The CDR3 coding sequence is TGTGCCAGCAGCTTAGATTGGACCGCCGCGGGTACGCAGTATTTT. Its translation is CASSLDWTAAGTQYF.

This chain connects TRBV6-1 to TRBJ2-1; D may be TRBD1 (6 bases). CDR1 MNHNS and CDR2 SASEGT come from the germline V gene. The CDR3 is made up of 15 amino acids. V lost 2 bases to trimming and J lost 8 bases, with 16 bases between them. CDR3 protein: CASSESPRTVDEQFF. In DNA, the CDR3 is TGTGCCAGCAGTGAATCCCCTCGGACAGTGGATGAGCAGTTCTTC.

In DNA, the CDR3 is TGCGCCAGCAGCTCAACCGGGACAGGGGCTTACGAGCAGTACTTC. Translation gives CASSSTGTGAYEQYF. The chain combines TRBV5-1 with TRBJ2-7, with 10 bases that match TRBD1. The trim removed 3 bases at V and 4 bases at J, leaving 7 bases unmatched. Looked up from germline, CDR1 is SGHRS and CDR2 is YFSETQ. This CDR3 has 15 amino acids.

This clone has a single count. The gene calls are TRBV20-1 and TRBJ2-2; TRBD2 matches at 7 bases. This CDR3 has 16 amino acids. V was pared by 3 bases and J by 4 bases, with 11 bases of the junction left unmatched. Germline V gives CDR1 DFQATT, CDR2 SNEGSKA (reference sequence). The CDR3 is CSASRVSGGGTGELFF. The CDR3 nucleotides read TGCAGTGCTAGTCGTGTCTCGGGGGGAGGCACCGGGGAGCTGTTTTTT.

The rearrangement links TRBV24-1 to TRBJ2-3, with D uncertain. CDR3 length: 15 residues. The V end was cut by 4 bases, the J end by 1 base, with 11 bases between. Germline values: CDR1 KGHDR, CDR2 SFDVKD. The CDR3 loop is CATSEANTGTDTQYF. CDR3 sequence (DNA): TGTGCCACCAGTGAGGCCAATACCGGCACAGATACGCAGTATTTT.

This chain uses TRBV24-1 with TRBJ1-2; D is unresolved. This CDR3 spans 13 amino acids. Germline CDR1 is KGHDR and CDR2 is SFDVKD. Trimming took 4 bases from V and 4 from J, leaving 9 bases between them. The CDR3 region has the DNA TGTGCCACCAGTGACCAGTACCTCTATGGCTACACCTTC. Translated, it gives CATSDQYLYGYTF.

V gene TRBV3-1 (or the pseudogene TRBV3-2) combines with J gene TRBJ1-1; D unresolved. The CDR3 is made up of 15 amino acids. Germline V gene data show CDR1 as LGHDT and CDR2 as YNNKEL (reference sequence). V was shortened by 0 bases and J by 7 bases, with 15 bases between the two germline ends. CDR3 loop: CASSQEVQAIDEAFF. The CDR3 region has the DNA TGTGCCAGCAGCCAAGAGGTCCAGGCAATAGATGAAGCTTTCTTT.

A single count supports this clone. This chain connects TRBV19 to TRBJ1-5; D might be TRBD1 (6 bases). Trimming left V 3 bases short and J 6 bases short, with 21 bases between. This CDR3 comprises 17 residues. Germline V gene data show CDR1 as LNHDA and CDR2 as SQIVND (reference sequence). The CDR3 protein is CASSIGSGRGRGQPQHF. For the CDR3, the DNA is TGTGCCAGTAGTATTGGGTCGGGCAGGGGTAGGGGTCAGCCCCAGCATTTT.

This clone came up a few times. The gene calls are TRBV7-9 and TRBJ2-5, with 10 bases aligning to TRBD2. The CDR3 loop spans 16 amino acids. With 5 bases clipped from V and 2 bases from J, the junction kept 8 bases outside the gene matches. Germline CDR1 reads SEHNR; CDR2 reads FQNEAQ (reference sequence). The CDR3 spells CASSPSGGEFQETQYF. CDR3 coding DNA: TGTGCCAGCAGCCCTAGCGGGGGCGAATTTCAAGAGACCCAGTACTTC.

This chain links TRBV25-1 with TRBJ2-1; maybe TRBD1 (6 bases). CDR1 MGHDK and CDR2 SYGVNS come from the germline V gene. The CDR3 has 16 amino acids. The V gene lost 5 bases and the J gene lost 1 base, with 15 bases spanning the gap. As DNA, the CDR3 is TGTGCCAGCAGTTCTACAGGGATGGGGTCCTACAATGAGCAGTTCTTC. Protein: CASSSTGMGSYNEQFF.

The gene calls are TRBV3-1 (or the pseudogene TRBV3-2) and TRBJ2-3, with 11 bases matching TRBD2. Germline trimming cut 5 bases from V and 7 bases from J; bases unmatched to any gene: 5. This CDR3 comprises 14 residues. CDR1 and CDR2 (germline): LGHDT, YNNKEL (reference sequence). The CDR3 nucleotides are TGTGCCAGCAGCGCTAGCGGGGGGCCTTATACGCAGTATTTT. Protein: CASSASGGPYTQYF.

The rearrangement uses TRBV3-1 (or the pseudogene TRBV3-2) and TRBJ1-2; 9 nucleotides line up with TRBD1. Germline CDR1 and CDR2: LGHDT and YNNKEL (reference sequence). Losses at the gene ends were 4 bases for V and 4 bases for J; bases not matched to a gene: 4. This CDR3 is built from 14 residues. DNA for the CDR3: TGTGCCAGCAGCCCCCGGGACAGGGTCTATGGCTACACCTTC. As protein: CASSPRDRVYGYTF.

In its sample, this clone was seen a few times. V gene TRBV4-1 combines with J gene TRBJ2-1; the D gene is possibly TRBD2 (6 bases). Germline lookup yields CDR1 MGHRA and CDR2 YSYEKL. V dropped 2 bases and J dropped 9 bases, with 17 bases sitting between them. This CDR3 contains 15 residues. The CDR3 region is CASSQPLTSGAEQFF. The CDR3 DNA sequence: TGCGCCAGCAGCCAACCTTTGACTAGTGGGGCTGAGCAGTTCTTC.

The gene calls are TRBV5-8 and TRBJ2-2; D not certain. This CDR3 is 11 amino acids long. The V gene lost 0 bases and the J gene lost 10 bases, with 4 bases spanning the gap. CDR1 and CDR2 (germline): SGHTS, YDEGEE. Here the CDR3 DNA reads TGTGCCAGCAGCTTGGCCGTGGAGCTGTTTTTT. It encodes CASSLAVELFF.

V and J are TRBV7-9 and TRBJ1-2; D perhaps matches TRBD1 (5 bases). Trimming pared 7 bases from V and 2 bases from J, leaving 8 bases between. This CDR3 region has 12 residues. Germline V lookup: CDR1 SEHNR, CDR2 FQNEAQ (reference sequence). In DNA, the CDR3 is TGTGCCAGCAATGGGGCCAACTATGGCTACACCTTC. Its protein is CASNGANYGYTF.

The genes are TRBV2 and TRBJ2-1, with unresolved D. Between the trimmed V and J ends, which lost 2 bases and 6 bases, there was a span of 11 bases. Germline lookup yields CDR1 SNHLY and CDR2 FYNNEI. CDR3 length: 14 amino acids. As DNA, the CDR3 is TGTGCCAGCAGTGAAATCTACTCTCCCAATGAGCAGTTCTTC. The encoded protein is CASSEIYSPNEQFF.

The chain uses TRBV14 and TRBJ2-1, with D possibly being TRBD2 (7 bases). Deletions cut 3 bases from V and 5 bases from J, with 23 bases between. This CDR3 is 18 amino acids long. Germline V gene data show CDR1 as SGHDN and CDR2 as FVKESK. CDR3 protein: CASSHFGGGLATHNEQFF. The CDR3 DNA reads TGTGCCAGCAGCCACTTTGGGGGGGGGCTGGCAACCCACAATGAGCAGTTCTTC.

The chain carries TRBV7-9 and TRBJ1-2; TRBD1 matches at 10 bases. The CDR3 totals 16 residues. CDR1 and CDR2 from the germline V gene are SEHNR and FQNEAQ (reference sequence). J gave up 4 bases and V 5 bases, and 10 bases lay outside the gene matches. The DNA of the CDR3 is TGTGCCAGCAGCGACGGGGACAGGGGTAAGGTCTATGGCTACACCTTC. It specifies CASSDGDRGKVYGYTF.